Listed below are T cell receptor beta chains from one sample, sequenced in a study of blood T cell repertoires in COVID-19. Assay: immunoSEQ multiplex PCR; the TCRdb copy retains only in-frame clones and omits some. This table holds 270,000 or so clones, 81% found once. Sequenced: peripheral blood. Receptors originate from a woman between 55 and 75 years old with active or convalescent COVID-19. Each CDR3 is given with its conserved first and last residue. The order of the fields is clone size, J gene, V gene, D gene, CDR3 protein, CDR3 DNA. D genes are given only for firm matches. Size tells how often a clone was seen (once, few, many) or the class of an expanded clone, and some rows leave it out.

clone_size: .; j_call: TRBJ2-5; v_call: TRBV7-7; d_call: .; cdr3_aa: CASSLGSARGQETQYF; cdr3_nt: TGTGCCAGCAGCTTAGGCTCAGCAAGAGGGCAAGAGACCCAGTACTTC
clone_size: .; j_call: TRBJ2-7; v_call: TRBV7-2; d_call: TRBD1; cdr3_aa: CASRTGTGGHEQYF; cdr3_nt: TGTGCCAGCAGGACCGGGACAGGGGGCCACGAGCAGTACTTC
clone_size: .; j_call: TRBJ1-2; v_call: TRBV6-6; d_call: TRBD1; cdr3_aa: CASSLRQGVGYGYTF; cdr3_nt: TGTGCCAGCAGTCTACGACAGGGCGTGGGCTATGGCTACACCTTC
clone_size: .; j_call: TRBJ1-4; v_call: TRBV10-2; d_call: .; cdr3_aa: CASSDPGGGTEKLFF; cdr3_nt: TGCGCCAGCAGTGATCCCGGGGGGGGCACTGAAAAACTGTTTTTT
clone_size: .; j_call: TRBJ2-1; v_call: TRBV4-3; d_call: TRBD2; cdr3_aa: CASSRGTTSGGGDEQFF; cdr3_nt: TGCGCCAGCAGCCGAGGGACGACTAGCGGGGGGGGCGATGAGCAGTTCTTC
clone_size: .; j_call: TRBJ2-1; v_call: TRBV4-3; d_call: .; cdr3_aa: CASSQEPGGGKNEQFF; cdr3_nt: TGCGCCAGCAGCCAGGAACCGGGCGGGGGCAAGAATGAGCAGTTCTTC
clone_size: few; j_call: TRBJ2-7; v_call: TRBV29-1; d_call: TRBD1; cdr3_aa: CSAELGRTGAYEQYF; cdr3_nt: TGCAGCGCCGAATTAGGTCGGACAGGGGCTTACGAGCAGTACTTC
clone_size: .; j_call: TRBJ2-5; v_call: TRBV11-2; d_call: TRBD2; cdr3_aa: CASRVSGGAETQYF; cdr3_nt: TGTGCCAGCCGCGTTAGCGGGGGGGCGGAGACCCAGTACTTC
clone_size: .; j_call: TRBJ1-1; v_call: TRBV27; d_call: .; cdr3_aa: CASSLWQKNTEAFF; cdr3_nt: TGTGCCAGCAGTTTATGGCAGAAGAACACTGAAGCTTTCTTT
clone_size: .; j_call: TRBJ2-4; v_call: TRBV5-6; d_call: TRBD1; cdr3_aa: CASSLRTGKNIQYF; cdr3_nt: TGTGCCAGCAGCCTACGGACAGGGAAAAACATTCAGTACTTC
clone_size: once; j_call: TRBJ2-7; v_call: TRBV6-5; d_call: TRBD1; cdr3_aa: CASTPTGDEQYF; cdr3_nt: TGTGCCAGCACCCCGACAGGGGACGAGCAGTACTTC
clone_size: .; j_call: TRBJ2-7; v_call: TRBV6-5; d_call: TRBD1; cdr3_aa: CASTPFGTGAYEQYF; cdr3_nt: TGTGCCAGCACCCCTTTCGGGACAGGGGCCTACGAGCAGTACTTC
clone_size: .; j_call: TRBJ2-2; v_call: TRBV19; d_call: .; cdr3_aa: CASSIGGELFF; cdr3_nt: TGTGCCAGTAGTATCGGGGGGGAGCTGTTTTTT
clone_size: .; j_call: TRBJ2-2; v_call: TRBV7-9; d_call: .; cdr3_aa: CASSAPGSGELFF; cdr3_nt: TGTGCCAGCAGCGCCCCAGGGTCCGGGGAGCTGTTTTTT